This TCR beta chain was recovered during a study of blood T cells in healthy people across ages. General study points: No conclusive comparison of naive versus antigen-experienced cells was possible with unsorted PBMCs.

This clonotype was detected ten times or more. Its antigen is as yet unknown. A J-beta primer mix and a sample-barcoded 5' primer were used in a second PCR of about 6 to 12 cycles. Each cDNA molecule carried a tag from a template-switch adaptor that contained 12 random nucleotides. TCRdb ran MiXCR on the 5' RACE reads and lists one entry per CDR3 protein. This table has about 670,000 distinct CDR3 sequences, 45% to 60% appearing once. Isolated PBMCs totaled at least 7 million in each sample. The sequencing input was blood. This clonotype originated in a woman at least 80 years old in good health.

DNA of the CDR3: TGTGCCAGCAGCAATGGAGTGAGGACAGACTACGAGCAGTACTTC. Translation: CASSNGVRTDYEQYF. The V gene is TRBV21-1, the J gene TRBJ2-7; the table assigns TRBD1, which was not confirmed against the DNA. TRBV21-1 is a pseudogene. CDR3 length equals 15 residues.